This T cell receptor (beta chain) comes out of a study of cytotoxic CD8 clonotypes in ibrutinib-treated CLL. Study-level points and caveats: Clonality increased at ibrutinib response, then returned toward baseline at progression. Sustained-remission and progressing patients diverged in sampling times.

On this clone itself: Its cognate antigen is unknown.

Looked up from germline, CDR1 is LNHDA and CDR2 is SQIVND (reference sequence). The V gene end was trimmed by 4 bases and the J gene end by 4 bases; junction bases not matched to a gene: 10. This CDR3 is built from 16 residues. The data were produced by immunoSEQ multiplex PCR, yet TCRdb's version contains in-frame clones alone and is incomplete. The sample contains about 140,000 clones, around 93% of which appear only once. This chain links TRBV19 with TRBJ1-3, with 7 bases aligning to TRBD1. The input for sequencing was PBMCs, taken after 12 months of ibrutinib treatment. This sequence originates from a human donor with chronic lymphocytic leukemia. The CDR3 loop reads CASSTQGDGQGNTIYF. The CDR3 bases are TGTGCCAGTAGTACCCAGGGGGACGGCCAAGGAAACACCATATATTTT.